One and the same sample provided the 20 T cell receptor beta chains below, sequenced in a study of radiotherapy plus CTLA-4 blockade in lung cancer. TCRdb's copy holds only in-frame clones and misses some; the assay was immunoSEQ multiplex PCR. The sample shows about 88,000 clones, about 78% of them seen only once. The material sequenced was peripheral blood, taken from a patient treated with radiotherapy plus ipilimumab. The origin of the receptors is a human donor with non-small cell lung cancer that progressed on radiotherapy plus ipilimumab.

In its sample, this clone ranks as medium-sized. The chain carries TRBV6-5 and TRBJ1-5, with D maybe TRBD1 (5 bases). Germline V CDR1 and CDR2: MNHEY, SVGAGI. The V gene lost 6 bases and the J gene lost 2 bases, with 11 bases spanning the gap. The CDR3 sequence is 14 residues long. As DNA, the CDR3 is TGTGCCAGCAGCGGCGGGGGTGGCAATCAGCCCCAGCATTTT. Protein: CASSGGGGNQPQHF.

V is TRBV6-1 and J is TRBJ2-5; 10 positions agree with TRBD2. Per germline, CDR1 MNHNS and CDR2 SASEGT. There are 16 residues in the CDR3. V trimming: 2 bases; J trimming: 5 bases; junction bases outside the gene matches: 8. CDR3 protein: CASSELSSGRGETQYF. The CDR3 DNA is TGTGCCAGCAGTGAACTCTCGAGCGGGAGGGGTGAGACCCAGTACTTC.

The chain joins TRBV2 to TRBJ2-7; TRBD2 aligns across 8 bases. The CDR3 consists of 18 residues. V dropped 6 bases and J dropped 6; count of bases not matched to a gene: 22. Germline assignment: CDR1 SNHLY and CDR2 FYNNEI. In DNA form, the CDR3 reads TGTGCCAGCAGGGAGGACGTCCCGGAAACGGCGGGAGGAATCGAGCAGTACTTC. This translates into CASREDVPETAGGIEQYF.

The chain couples TRBV7-3 to TRBJ2-3, with D tentatively TRBD2 (5 bases). This CDR3 contains 13 residues. Germline loops: CDR1 SGHTA, CDR2 FQGTGA. The V end was cut by 5 bases, the J end by 6 bases, with 12 bases between. Here the CDR3 DNA reads TGTGCCAGCAGCGACCCTAGCAGCGATACGCAGTATTTT. Amino acid sequence: CASSDPSSDTQYF.

The gene calls are TRBV10-3 and TRBJ1-1, with TRBD1 matching over 9 bases. V shed 5 bases, J shed 1 base, and the junction held 8 bases outside the gene matches. There are 16 residues in the CDR3. CDR1 and CDR2 from the germline V gene are ENHRY and SYGVKD. CDR3 DNA: TGTGCCATCAGTACCGGGACAGGGCGACGGAACACTGAAGCTTTCTTT. This codes for CAISTGTGRRNTEAFF.

The chain has TRBV14 and TRBJ2-2, with D hard to call. This CDR3 has 17 amino acids. Deletions cut 0 bases from V and 3 bases from J, with 14 bases between. From germline, CDR1 is SGHDN and CDR2 FVKESK. CDR3 DNA: TGTGCCAGCAGCCAAGAAGACCCCCCACACTACACCGGGGAGCTGTTTTTT. It specifies CASSQEDPPHYTGELFF.

The chain carries TRBV7-9 and TRBJ2-5, with unresolved D. V gave up 5 bases and J gave up 0 bases, with 7 bases separating them. Germline lookup yields CDR1 SEHNR and CDR2 FQNEAQ (reference sequence). CDR3 length equals 13 residues. Written as DNA, the CDR3 is TGTGCCAGCAGCCACGAAAACCAAGAGACCCAGTACTTC. It codes for CASSHENQETQYF.

The CDR3 is CASSLGGYGRTDTQYF. Here the CDR3 DNA reads TGTGCCAGCAGCTTAGGAGGCTACGGTAGGACAGATACGCAGTATTTT. The chain joins TRBV7-2 to TRBJ2-3; D not resolved. The V end was cut by 1 base, the J end by 3 bases, with 14 bases between. This CDR3 region has 16 residues. Germline assignment: CDR1 SGHTA and CDR2 FQGNSA.

The gene calls are TRBV6-1 and TRBJ1-2; D may be TRBD1 (5 bases). CDR3 length: 15 amino acids. Germline-derived CDR1 and CDR2 are MNHNS and SASEGT. Trimming took 6 bases from V and 7 from J, leaving 21 bases between them. CDR3 protein: CASSHRSRIGGGYTF. In DNA form, the CDR3 reads TGTGCCAGCAGCCATCGTTCCAGAATTGGGGGTGGCTACACCTTC.

This rearrangement joins TRBV7-2 to TRBJ1-2; a possible D gene is TRBD1 (6 bases). CDR1 and CDR2 from the germline V gene are SGHTA and FQGNSA. Trimming removed 3 bases from V and 6 bases from J, with 14 bases in between. CDR3 length: 14 residues. The CDR3 DNA reads TGTGCCAGCAGCTTCGTTTCAGGGGCGGATGGCTACACCTTC. This codes for CASSFVSGADGYTF.

This chain joins TRBV7-9 and TRBJ1-5, with a weak D call TRBD1 (6 bases). Germline CDR1 reads SEHNR; CDR2 reads FQNEAQ (reference sequence). The CDR3 covers 15 residues. V was clipped by 5 bases and J by 5 bases, with 16 bases between them. The CDR3 DNA is TGTGCCAGCAGCCGGGCAGGGGCGGGGTATCAGCCCCAGCATTTT. It translates to CASSRAGAGYQPQHF. The full variable domain, its missing parts supplied by reference TRBV7-9 and TRBJ1-5, is DTGVSQNPRHKITKRGQNVTFRCDPISEHNRLYWYRQTLGQGPEFLTYFQNEAQLEKSRLLSDRFSAERPKGSFSTLEIQRTEQGDSAMYLCASSRAGAGYQPQHFGDGTRLSIL.

On this clone itself: A junction boundary mismatches the germline segment, possibly from a read error. The chain is built from TRBV18 and TRBJ2-7; a weak D match, TRBD2 (6 bases). In germline, CDR1 is KGHSH, CDR2 LQKENI. This CDR3 region has 15 residues. CDR3 nucleotides: TGTGCTAGCTCACCTGGCGGGGCCATCTCGTGGGAGCAGTACTTC. Translating gives CASSPGGAISWEQYF.

V is TRBV4-2 and J is TRBJ2-5; TRBD2 agrees at 9 bases. Trimming at V came to 5 bases and at J to 2 bases, leaving 3 bases not matched to a gene. The CDR3 consists of 14 residues. Germline V gene data show CDR1 as LGHNA and CDR2 as YNFKEQ. CDR3 protein: CASSSSGGQETQYF. In DNA form, the CDR3 reads TGTGCCAGCAGCTCAAGCGGGGGGCAAGAGACCCAGTACTTC.

The chain links TRBV6-4 to TRBJ2-7, with 12 bases lining up with TRBD2. CDR3 length: 14 residues. Unmatched junction bases numbered 2, after V lost 5 bases and J lost 3 bases. CDR1 and CDR2 (germline): MRHNA, SNTAGT. The CDR3, as DNA: TGTGCCAGCAGTCAGACTAGCGGGAGCTACGAGCAGTACTTC. Translation: CASSQTSGSYEQYF.

The chain couples TRBV14 to TRBJ2-1, with 16 bases aligning to TRBD2. Germline V CDR1 and CDR2: SGHDN, FVKESK. With 4 bases clipped from V and 6 bases from J, the junction kept 15 bases outside the gene matches. This CDR3 spans 20 amino acids. Written as DNA, the CDR3 is TGTGCCAGCAGCCCCGCCGGGACTAGCGGGAGGGCCTCCGGGTTCAATGAGCAGTTCTTC. Its translation is CASSPAGTSGRASGFNEQFF.

The chain recombines TRBV5-4 with TRBJ1-1, with 8 bases matching TRBD1. Germline lookup yields CDR1 SGHNT and CDR2 YYREEE (reference sequence). CDR3 length: 14 residues. The V gene end was trimmed by 5 bases and the J gene end by 1 base; junction bases not matched to a gene: 4. CDR3 nucleotide sequence: TGTGCCAGCAGATCCGGGACAGGGAACACTGAAGCTTTCTTT. As protein: CASRSGTGNTEAFF.

The V gene is TRBV29-1, the J gene TRBJ2-7; possibly TRBD2 for D (6 bases). This CDR3 has 13 residues. Germline V gives CDR1 SQVTM, CDR2 ANQGSEA. With 0 bases removed from V and 0 bases from J, the gap between germline ends came to 6 bases. The chain's CDR3 is CSVEDGSSYEQYF. CDR3 sequence (DNA): TGCAGCGTTGAAGACGGGAGCTCCTACGAGCAGTACTTC.

The chain carries TRBV27 and TRBJ2-2, with 13 bases that match TRBD2. The length of the CDR3 is 17 residues. After removal of 7 bases from V and 8 bases from J, the junction contained 13 bases not matched to a gene. Per the germline V gene, CDR1 is MNHEY and CDR2 is SMNVEV (reference sequence). CDR3 in amino acids: CASTLGLAGIPGGELFF. CDR3 DNA: TGTGCCAGCACCCTGGGACTAGCGGGGATCCCAGGGGGGGAGCTGTTTTTT.

CDR3 sequence: CASSPSRGVATNEKLFF. The DNA for the CDR3 is TGTGCCAGCAGTCCCTCACGGGGCGTTGCAACTAATGAAAAACTGTTTTTT. V is TRBV28 and J is TRBJ1-4; D might be TRBD1 (5 bases). Germline CDR1 and CDR2: MDHEN and SYDVKM. The CDR3 consists of 17 residues. Trimming cost V 5 bases and J 0 bases, with 16 bases left between them. Full variable domain (rest looked up from reference TRBV28 and TRBJ1-4): DVKVTQSSRYLVKRTGEKVFLECVQDMDHENMFWYRQDPGLGLRLIYFSYDVKMKEKGDIPEGYSVSREKKERFSLILESASTNQTSMYLCASSPSRGVATNEKLFFGSGTQLSVL.

This clone was observed once. The chain has TRBV7-9 and TRBJ2-7, with 7 bases lining up with TRBD1. The CDR3 has 15 residues. V shed 1 base and J 0 bases; nucleotides not matched to a gene: 3. The germline CDR1 and CDR2 sequences are SEHNR and FQNEAQ (reference sequence). The CDR3 sequence is CASSLGRGRSYEQYF. The CDR3 DNA is TGTGCCAGCAGCTTAGGTAGGGGGCGCTCCTACGAGCAGTACTTC.